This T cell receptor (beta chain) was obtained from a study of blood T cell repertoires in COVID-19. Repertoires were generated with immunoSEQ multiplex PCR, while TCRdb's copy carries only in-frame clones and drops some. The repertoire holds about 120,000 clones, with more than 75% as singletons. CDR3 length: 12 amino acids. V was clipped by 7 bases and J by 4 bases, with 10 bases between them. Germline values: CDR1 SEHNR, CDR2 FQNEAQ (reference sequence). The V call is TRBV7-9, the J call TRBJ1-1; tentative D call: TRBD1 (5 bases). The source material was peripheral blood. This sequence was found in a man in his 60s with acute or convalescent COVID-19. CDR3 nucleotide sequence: TGTGCCAGCACCCTCGGGGGCACTGAAGCTTTCTTT. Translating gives CASTLGGTEAFF. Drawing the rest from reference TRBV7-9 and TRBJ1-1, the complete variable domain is DTGVSQNPRHKITKRGQNVTFRCDPISEHNRLYWYRQTLGQGPEFLTYFQNEAQLEKSRLLSDRFSAERPKGSFSTLEIQRTEQGDSAMYLCASTLGGTEAFFGQGTRLTVV.